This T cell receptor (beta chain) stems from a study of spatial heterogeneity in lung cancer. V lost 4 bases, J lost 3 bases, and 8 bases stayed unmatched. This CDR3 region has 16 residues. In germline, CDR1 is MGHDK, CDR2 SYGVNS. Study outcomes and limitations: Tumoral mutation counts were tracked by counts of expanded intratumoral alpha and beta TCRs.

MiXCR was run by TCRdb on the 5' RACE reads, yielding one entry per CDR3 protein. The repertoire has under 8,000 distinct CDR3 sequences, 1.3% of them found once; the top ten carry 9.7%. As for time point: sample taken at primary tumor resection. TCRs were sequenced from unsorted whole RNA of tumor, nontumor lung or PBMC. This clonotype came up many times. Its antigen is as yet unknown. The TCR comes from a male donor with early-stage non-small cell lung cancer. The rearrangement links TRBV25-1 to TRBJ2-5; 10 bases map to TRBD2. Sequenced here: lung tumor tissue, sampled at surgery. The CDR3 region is CASSAVAGGTKETQYF. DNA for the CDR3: TGTGCCAGCAGTGCTGTAGCGGGGGGCACGAAAGAGACCCAGTACTTC.